The entry below describes one T cell receptor (beta chain). Its target antigen remains unknown. One base away there is no much larger clone; base qualities are not given. The CDR3 regions of human TCRbeta chains were analyzed by immunosequencing. The original methods were these. Repertoire TCRs were matched against a reference library of SARS-CoV-2-specific TCRs generated with the MIRA antigen-specificity platform. Breadth was defined as the fraction of unique TCRs that were SARS-CoV-2-associated, and depth was defined as the fraction of total T cells that were SARS-CoV-2-associated. Each spike-specific TCR was assigned to its reactive spike region and to a CD4 or CD8 class using the MIRA data. Log10-transformed breadth and depth values were compared by one-way ANOVA with Sidak's multiple comparisons tests. What TCRdb holds here is the immuneACCESS table cut down to in-frame rearrangements. Part of the clones is not present; checked against another copy, under half of the missing clones reflect an unresolved V gene, and the others are unexplained. Clone size and V and J calls were adopted from that table, with D and trimming inferred from the DNA. The sample contains about 150,000 clones, 85% to 90% of them found a single time. The ten top clones hold 5.5% of the sample.

This entry comes from a study of T cell responses to AZD1222 COVID-19 vaccine (dated by TCRdb to about 2021). As for the study more broadly: A total of under 250 trial participants underwent TCR sequencing, of whom roughly 210 had received two doses of AZD1222 and 26 had received two doses of the MenACWY control vaccine. Trial participants were enrolled by age into 18-55, 56-69 and 70-plus year subgroups, with about 150, 27 and 61 TCR-sequenced participants respectively.

Study-wide conclusions, independent of this receptor: Because no day 14 peak-response samples were available, repertoires were characterized only after the peak T cell response. Nearly half of unique spike-specific TCRs reportedly recognized epitopes outside regions mutated in the B.1.351 and B.1.1.7 variants. Participants were mostly white British, with more females than males. The authors suggested clonal diversity may have been underestimated. Conclusions about previously exposed vaccinees were limited because only six AZD1222 recipients were SARS-CoV-2 seropositive at baseline. After two AZD1222 doses, both the breadth and the depth of spike-specific TCRs were significantly higher than at day 0 and than in MenACWY recipients. The 56-69-year group was small, and its depth increase did not reach significance, likely because of low power. The whole spike protein was spanned by vaccine-associated CD4 TCRs, and dominant responses were seen in regions 160-218 and 743-854.

The sample's time point label, in plain terms: baseline before first vaccination. The treatment or condition label here, explained by the study, means: meningococcal conjugate vaccine given as trial control. Vaccinee samples were obtained from the UK trials COV001 and COV002, which included a single-blind randomized controlled phase 2/3 trial of AZD1222 (ChAdOx1 nCoV-19) in healthy adults. Trial participant PBMC samples were collected at day 0 and day 28 after the second dose for TCRbeta chain sequencing. The source is an adult in good health. The material sequenced was peripheral blood, taken on day 0 of MenACWY control vaccination.

The DNA sequence follows: TGTGCCAGCAGCCCCGTTGTGGGGATAGGGAATCAGCCCCAGCATTTT. The encoded protein is CASSPVVGIGNQPQHF. Recombination linked TRBV28 to TRBJ1-5; no D gene can be assigned with confidence. Taken from cysteine to phenylalanine, the CDR3 has 16 residues. Only the CDR3 region is kept as DNA, spanning 48 bases read in frame from base 1. From the germline V gene, CDR1 is MDHEN and CDR2 is SYDVKM. V is reduced by 6 bases and J by 4 bases, leaving a spacing of 19 bases between them.